This T cell receptor (beta chain) was sequenced for a study of blood T cell repertoires in COVID-19. Study-level information: COVID-19 samples collected from the United States, Italy and Spain covered acute and convalescent phases.

Germline lookup yields CDR1 SGHNT and CDR2 YYREEE (reference sequence). The CDR3 length is 18 residues. The V and J ends lost 2 bases and 0 bases, in that order; junction bases with no gene match: 14. The method was immunoSEQ multiplex PCR; TCRdb's version includes in-frame clones alone and lacks a portion of them. The table has 150,000 to 200,000 clones, 78% seen once. This clone was found a few times. The J gene is TRBJ2-7, the V gene TRBV5-4; 7 bases are a match to TRBD2. The sequence derives from a woman of 80 years or more with active or convalescent COVID-19. The sample comprised peripheral blood. This CDR3 is CASSLGVSIGGGSYEQYF. CDR3 coding DNA: TGTGCCAGCAGCTTAGGGGTTTCGATTGGCGGGGGCTCCTACGAGCAGTACTTC.